The next 24 T cell receptor beta chains were all read from a single sample in a study of blood T cells in healthy people across ages. The use of a sample-barcoded 5' primer and a J-beta primer mix characterized a second PCR of roughly 6 to 11 cycles. TCRdb re-called the 5' RACE reads through MiXCR, storing one row per CDR3 protein. The sample lists around 800,000 distinct CDR3 sequences, more than 25% occurring once. The sample was also linked to a second study, of T cells of mothers and their children.

The source material was blood. These receptors all stem from a boy aged 5-17 years in good health.

For this clonotype: At one of its ends the junction is not consistent with the germline gene, which may arise from a read error. This sequence joins TRBV2 and TRBJ1-3, with D hard to call. CDR1 is SNHLY, CDR2 FYNNEI, per germline. This CDR3 is built from 14 residues. CDR3 sequence: CASREAGSGNTIYF. The DNA for the CDR3 is TGTGCCAGCAGGGAAGCGGGTTCTGGAAACACCATATATTTT.

The gene calls are TRBV28 and TRBJ2-7, with 7 bases matching TRBD1. This CDR3 spans 15 amino acids. After removal of 5 bases from V and 5 bases from J, the junction contained 12 bases not matched to a gene. CDR1 MDHEN and CDR2 SYDVKM come from the germline V gene. CDR3 nucleotide sequence: TGTGCCAGCAGTCCCCGACCGACAGGGCTCCACGAGCAGTACTTC. Translating it yields CASSPRPTGLHEQYF.

The rearrangement joins TRBV12-3 or TRBV12-4 to TRBJ1-2; D is ambiguous. The length of the CDR3 is 13 residues. V was trimmed by 7 bases and J by 0 bases, leaving 9 bases between them. The CDR3 coding sequence is TGTGCCAGCACTAGGGCTCCTAACTATGGCTACACCTTC. Protein sequence: CASTRAPNYGYTF.

This clonotype turned up a few times. The rearrangement joins TRBV20-1 to TRBJ2-3, with 10 bases lining up with TRBD2. From germline, CDR1 is DFQATT and CDR2 SNEGSKA (reference sequence). The CDR3 runs 16 residues. J gave up 0 bases and V 2 bases, and 5 bases lay outside the gene matches. The CDR3 region has the DNA TGCAGTGCTAGACTAGCGGGGGCCCCTAGCACAGATACGCAGTATTTT. Translating gives CSARLAGAPSTDTQYF.

This chain joins TRBV12-3 or TRBV12-4 and TRBJ2-1; D ambiguous. The CDR3 runs 15 residues. Trimming took off 3 bases at V and 1 base at J, with 10 bases between the two ends. The CDR3, as DNA: TGTGCCAGCAGTTTGGGCCAGGAGTCCTACAATGAGCAGTTCTTC. It translates to CASSLGQESYNEQFF.

The chain combines TRBV28 with TRBJ2-7; 9 nucleotides agree with TRBD1. CDR1 is MDHEN, CDR2 SYDVKM, per germline. The CDR3 sequence is 14 residues long. V shed 3 bases and J 3 bases; nucleotides not matched to a gene: 3. The CDR3 region is CASSFHRGLYEQYF. The CDR3 region has the DNA TGTGCCAGCAGTTTCCACAGGGGGCTCTACGAGCAGTACTTC.

This clonotype turned up a few times. The V gene is TRBV7-2, the J gene TRBJ1-5; D is unclear. Germline CDR1 is SGHTA and CDR2 is FQGNSA. The CDR3 is 13 amino acids. V lost 5 bases and J lost 3, with 8 bases in between. The CDR3 DNA reads as TGTGCCAGCAGCGTTGCCCTCAATCAGCCCCAGCATTTT. Translated: CASSVALNQPQHF.

The rearrangement joins TRBV12-3 or TRBV12-4 to TRBJ2-3; perhaps TRBD2 as D (6 bases). V lost 6 bases to trimming and J lost 2 bases, with 9 bases between them. This CDR3 contains 13 residues. The CDR3 region is CASSAGYTDTQYF. The CDR3 DNA reads TGTGCCAGCAGCGCGGGATACACAGATACGCAGTATTTT.

This clonotype was counted a single time. The chain is built from TRBV27 and TRBJ1-1, with a tentative D call TRBD1 (6 bases). Germline lookup yields CDR1 MNHEY and CDR2 SMNVEV (reference sequence). The CDR3 sequence is 14 residues long. V was trimmed by 5 bases and J by 9 bases, leaving 19 bases between them. The CDR3, as DNA: TGTGCCAGCAGTCCTTACAGGGAGACGGAAAAAGCTTTCTTT. It encodes CASSPYRETEKAFF.

V and J are TRBV5-5 and TRBJ2-2, with a possible D match to TRBD2 (6 bases). The CDR3 sequence is 12 residues long. V lost 4 bases to trimming and J lost 7 bases, with 8 bases between them. Germline CDR1 reads SGHKS; CDR2 reads YYEKEE (reference sequence). The CDR3 DNA follows: TGTGCCAGCAGCGGGGGGATCGGGGAGCTGTTTTTT. The encoded protein is CASSGGIGELFF.

In its sample, this clonotype was seen many times. This sequence joins TRBV13 and TRBJ2-2; 8 nucleotides align to TRBD2. The V gene end was trimmed by 5 bases and the J gene end by 1 base; junction bases not matched to a gene: 3. The CDR3 runs to 15 residues. From germline, CDR1 is PRHDT and CDR2 FYEKMQ (reference sequence). CDR3 DNA sequence: TGTGCCAGCAGCCCGCGGGGGGAGAACACCGGGGAGCTGTTTTTT. Amino acids: CASSPRGENTGELFF.

The V gene is TRBV6-5, the J gene TRBJ2-1, with 9 bases aligning to TRBD1. Germline V gene data show CDR1 as MNHEY and CDR2 as SVGAGI. There are 13 residues in the CDR3. With V trimmed by 6 bases and J by 7 bases, 4 bases remained unmatched. The CDR3 reads CASRGTGMNEQFF. The CDR3 DNA reads TGTGCCAGCAGGGGGACAGGGATGAATGAGCAGTTCTTC.

This clonotype came up a few times. The chain recombines TRBV20-1 with TRBJ1-2; D is perhaps TRBD1 (5 bases). Germline CDR1 and CDR2: DFQATT and SNEGSKA (reference sequence). The CDR3 has 12 residues. The V and J ends lost 4 bases and 4 bases respectively, with 10 bases between them. In DNA form, the CDR3 reads TGCAGTGCTACAGGGTCGGGCTATGGCTACACCTTC. It is translated as CSATGSGYGYTF.

In its sample, this clonotype was seen a few times. V gene TRBV12-3 or TRBV12-4 combines with J gene TRBJ1-2, with 8 positions matching TRBD1. This CDR3 contains 15 residues. V trimming: 2 bases; J trimming: 3 bases; junction bases outside the gene matches: 5. The CDR3 is CASSLSQGADYGYTF. In DNA form, the CDR3 reads TGTGCCAGCAGTTTATCCCAGGGGGCCGACTATGGCTACACCTTC.

V is TRBV2 and J is TRBJ1-3; 7 nucleotides match TRBD1. From germline, CDR1 is SNHLY and CDR2 FYNNEI. The CDR3 is made up of 13 amino acids. The V segment lost 6 bases and the J segment 3 bases; nucleotides outside the gene matches: 2. The CDR3 reads CASRGDSGNTIYF. Written as DNA, the CDR3 is TGTGCCAGCAGGGGGGACAGTGGAAACACCATATATTTT.

In its sample, this clonotype was seen a few times. The rearrangement links TRBV9 to TRBJ1-2; the D is unclear. Germline V lookup: CDR1 SGDLS, CDR2 YYNGEE. This CDR3 contains 16 residues. V was shortened by 3 bases and J by 4 bases, with 19 bases between the two germline ends. The CDR3 nucleotides read TGTGCCAGCAGCGCCCGTATAGAGGTCGCCTCCTATGGCTACACCTTC. The encoded protein is CASSARIEVASYGYTF.

The rearrangement joins TRBV29-1 to TRBJ1-5, with D possibly matching TRBD1 (5 bases). The V gene lost 4 bases and the J gene lost 0 bases, with 16 bases spanning the gap. Germline V CDR1 and CDR2: SQVTM, ANQGSEA. This CDR3 region has 16 residues. The CDR3 spells CSVVEGTSHSNQPQHF. The CDR3 bases are TGCAGCGTTGTGGAGGGGACCTCACATAGCAATCAGCCCCAGCATTTT.

This clonotype was detected only a few times. V gene TRBV4-1 combines with J gene TRBJ2-3; 9 nucleotides match TRBD1. The V segment lost 4 bases and the J segment 4 bases; nucleotides outside the gene matches: 6. CDR3 length equals 15 residues. The V gene's germline CDR1 is MGHRA and CDR2 YSYEKL. The CDR3 region has the DNA TGCGCCAGCAGCCTGGGACAGGGTAGGCCAGATACGCAGTATTTT. Protein: CASSLGQGRPDTQYF.

This clonotype has a handful of counts. The chain carries TRBV6-5 and TRBJ1-6; D remains unclear. CDR3 length: 12 amino acids. From germline, CDR1 is MNHEY and CDR2 SVGAGI. Trimming left V 2 bases short and J 8 bases short, with 4 bases between. The CDR3 sequence: CASSYRDSPLHF. CDR3 nucleotides: TGTGCCAGCAGTTACCGGGATTCACCCCTCCACTTT.

The chain links TRBV20-1 to TRBJ2-7; 12 bases line up with TRBD2. Germline CDR1 and CDR2: DFQATT and SNEGSKA (reference sequence). V lost 6 bases to trimming and J lost 4 bases; unmatched junction nucleotides: 10. This CDR3 contains 15 residues. The CDR3 is CSALGTSGGSYEQYF. CDR3 coding DNA: TGCAGTGCCCTAGGTACTAGCGGGGGGTCGTACGAGCAGTACTTC.

This chain connects TRBV5-1 to TRBJ2-3; TRBD1 matches at 8 bases. This CDR3 is built from 16 residues. CDR1 and CDR2 from the germline V gene are SGHRS and YFSETQ. V trimming: 4 bases; J trimming: 1 base; junction bases outside the gene matches: 8. The CDR3, as DNA: TGCGCCAGCAGCATGGGACAGGTTGGGGGCACAGATACGCAGTATTTT. Translating gives CASSMGQVGGTDTQYF.

This clonotype was seen more than once but under ten times. This chain joins TRBV29-1 and TRBJ2-5, with D perhaps TRBD1 (6 bases). The better agreement between TRBJ2-7 and the DNA end casts doubt on the J call. The CDR3 totals 13 residues. Germline V CDR1 and CDR2: SQVTM, ANQGSEA. The CDR3 region has the DNA TGCAGCGCCTCCTCGGGACAAGCCTACGAGCAGTACTTC. This translates into CSASSGQAYEQYF.

This clonotype was seen a few times. The chain employs TRBV6-1 and TRBJ2-2, with D tentatively TRBD1 or TRBD2 (5 bases each). The CDR3 is made up of 14 amino acids. Trimming cost V 8 bases and J 6 bases, with 16 bases left between them. Germline CDR1 is MNHNS and CDR2 is SASEGT. The CDR3 is CASERGVVAGELFF. The CDR3 DNA follows: TGTGCCAGCGAGCGAGGGGTTGTGGCCGGGGAGCTGTTTTTT.

This clonotype appeared a few times. This sequence joins TRBV5-1 and TRBJ2-1; tentative D call: TRBD1 (5 bases). Germline V lookup: CDR1 SGHRS, CDR2 YFSETQ. Trimming cost V 7 bases and J 8 bases, with 19 bases left between them. There are 14 residues in the CDR3. In DNA form, the CDR3 reads TGCGCCAGCTCCAGGGTACTTCTGGGCGATGAGCAGTTCTTC. It yields the protein CASSRVLLGDEQFF.